The 31 T cell receptor beta chains reported below all come from one sample, sequenced in a study of regulatory T cells in long-lasting Graves disease (dated by TCRdb to the early 2020s). Libraries came from multiplex PCR. TCRdb names Illumina HiSeq 4000 as the instrument used. CDR3 regions were amplified by Arm-PCR with iRepertoire HTBI primers to construct TCR beta libraries. The public reads were quality trimmed at Q25 with fastp and then assembled into clones with MiXCR by TCRdb, keeping productive beta chains. CDR3 protein duplicates are merged, each entry listing the most common genes and DNA. The sample records some 450,000 distinct CDR3 sequences, roughly 17% of which are singletons. About 10% of the sample lies in the top ten. In light of the paper, this sample's time point label describes: newly diagnosed GD, antithyroid drugs for less than 3 months. RNA was extracted from PBMCs in TRIzol for both TCR sequencing and RNA sequencing.

This same sample was also taken into another study, of T cells in Graves' hyperthyroidism and ophthalmopathy.

The specimen comprised peripheral blood mononuclear cells (PBMCs), sampled at new diagnosis, from a patient treated with antithyroid drugs. Receptors were obtained from a woman in her thirties with Graves disease. Donor details come from another sample of the same person, matched by shared clones.

This clonotype was observed a few times. CDR3 amino acids: CASSPPGWARDTQYF. The CDR3 DNA reads as TGTGCCAGCAGTCCGCCGGGATGGGCCCGAGATACGCAGTATTTT. The chain employs TRBV6-1 and TRBJ2-3, with D perhaps matching TRBD2 (5 bases). V was cut by 5 bases and J by 5 bases, with 17 bases left in between. Germline CDR1 MNHNS, CDR2 SASEGT. The CDR3 contains 15 residues.

This clonotype was observed a handful of times. The junction departs from the called germline gene at one end, perhaps through a read error. V is TRBV4-1 and J is TRBJ2-1; unclear D gene. Germline CDR1 and CDR2: MGHRA and YSYEKL. The CDR3 has 13 residues. The CDR3 sequence is CASRQDVYNEQFF. As DNA, the CDR3 is TGCGCCAGCAGGCAAGACGTGTACAATGAGCAGTTCTTC.

This clonotype occurred many times. This rearrangement joins TRBV11-3 to TRBJ2-5; TRBD2 matches 8 bases. The germline gives CDR1 SGHNT, CDR2 YENEEA. Trimming cost V 2 bases and J 4 bases; bases outside gene matches: 15. The CDR3 length is 18 residues. The chain's CDR3 is CASSLSSWGSGSAETQYF. The CDR3 DNA follows: TGTGCCAGCAGCTTATCCTCCTGGGGAAGCGGGAGTGCAGAGACCCAGTACTTC.

This clonotype has just a few counts. The V call is TRBV7-3, the J call TRBJ2-5; TRBD1 matches 9 bases. V shed 5 bases and J 5 bases; nucleotides not matched to a gene: 9. Germline CDR1 and CDR2: SGHTA and FQGTGA. The CDR3 contains 15 residues. CDR3 loop: CASSQPDRGAETQYF. The CDR3 coding sequence is TGTGCCAGCAGCCAACCCGACAGGGGGGCTGAGACCCAGTACTTC.

The chain couples TRBV29-1 to TRBJ2-5, with D perhaps matching TRBD1 (5 bases). V was trimmed by 6 bases and J by 4 bases, leaving 12 bases between them. CDR3 length equals 12 residues. Germline-derived CDR1 and CDR2 are SQVTM and ANQGSEA. The CDR3 sequence: CSVPDRGETQYF. CDR3 nucleotides: TGCAGCGTGCCCGACAGAGGAGAGACCCAGTACTTC.

This clonotype was seen at least ten times. V is TRBV18 and J is TRBJ2-7; unclear D gene. Germline V lookup: CDR1 KGHSH, CDR2 LQKENI. CDR3 length: 16 residues. V was pared by 2 bases and J by 7 bases, with 21 bases between. The CDR3, as DNA: TGTGCCAGCTCACCAGAGTTAGGAGTTCGGGCCGTTGAGCAGTACTTC. Its protein product is CASSPELGVRAVEQYF.

This clonotype was observed at least ten times. J is TRBJ2-2 and V is TRBV5-1; 7 bases match TRBD1. Per the germline V gene, CDR1 is SGHRS and CDR2 is YFSETQ. Trimming at V came to 3 bases and at J to 3 bases, leaving 5 bases not matched to a gene. This CDR3 has 15 amino acids. DNA of the CDR3: TGCGCCAGCAGCTCTGGACAGGACTACACCGGGGAGCTGTTTTTT. Translation gives CASSSGQDYTGELFF.

This clonotype was observed a few times. The chain has TRBV27 and TRBJ2-7; no reliable D call. V was clipped by 6 bases and J by 3 bases, with 15 bases between them. The CDR3 extends over 14 amino acids. Germline V gene sequence: CDR1 MNHEY, CDR2 SMNVEV (reference sequence). CDR3 in DNA: TGTGCCAGCAGCTCCGGCAGCGCCCACTACGAGCAGTACTTC. Translated, it gives CASSSGSAHYEQYF.

The rearrangement links TRBV19 to TRBJ2-1; D may be TRBD2 (6 bases). The CDR3 loop spans 16 amino acids. V was clipped by 2 bases and J by 4 bases, with 15 bases between them. The germline V gene has CDR1 LNHDA and CDR2 SQIVND (reference sequence). CDR3 protein: CASSIIAESVYNEQFF. CDR3 DNA: TGTGCCAGTAGTATAATAGCGGAGTCGGTATACAATGAGCAGTTCTTC.

This clonotype was observed many times. This chain links TRBV6-5 with TRBJ2-7; 8 bases match TRBD1. The CDR3 is 15 residues long. V was pared by 3 bases and J by 3 bases, with 7 bases of the junction left unmatched. Germline V lookup: CDR1 MNHEY, CDR2 SVGAGI. CDR3 DNA: TGTGCCAGCAGTTATGGCCTACAGGGGGTCTACGAGCAGTACTTC. Translated: CASSYGLQGVYEQYF.

At least ten counts were recorded for this clonotype. The chain recombines TRBV28 with TRBJ1-2; no clear D. Germline V gives CDR1 MDHEN, CDR2 SYDVKM. The V end was cut by 6 bases, the J end by 5 bases, with 16 bases between. The CDR3 extends over 14 amino acids. The CDR3 region is CASRDWSRTYGYTF. As DNA, the CDR3 is TGTGCCAGCAGGGACTGGTCACGAACTTATGGCTACACCTTC.

V is TRBV28 and J is TRBJ1-2, with D possibly being TRBD1 (5 bases). This CDR3 has 13 residues. V dropped 2 bases and J dropped 3 bases, with 7 bases sitting between them. CDR1 is MDHEN, CDR2 SYDVKM, per germline. The CDR3 region has the DNA TGTGCCAGCAGTTTACCCAGGGACTATGGCTACACCTTC. Translation: CASSLPRDYGYTF.

The rearrangement joins TRBV15 to TRBJ2-7; TRBD1 might be the D (7 bases). Germline lookup yields CDR1 LNHNV and CDR2 YYDKDF (reference sequence). V shed 8 bases and J shed 1 base, with 18 bases lying between them. There are 15 residues in the CDR3. The CDR3 nucleotides read TGTGCCACCGCCCAGCCGCGGGACAGTTCCTACGAGCAGTACTTC. Encoded protein: CATAQPRDSSYEQYF.

This clonotype was found many times. The DNA for the CDR3 is TGTGCCAGCAGAAAAGACAAGTTTGAAGCTTTCTTT. Protein sequence: CASRKDKFEAFF. The chain carries TRBV6-2 or TRBV6-3 and TRBJ1-1, with no clear D. Looked up from germline, CDR1 is MNHEY and CDR2 is SVGEGT. The CDR3 is 12 amino acids. Trimming took off 6 bases at V and 7 bases at J, with 12 bases between the two ends.

This clonotype was counted at least ten times. This chain joins TRBV27 and TRBJ2-5, with 7 bases fitting TRBD1. Unmatched junction bases numbered 20, after V lost 5 bases and J lost 2 bases. The germline V gene encodes CDR1 MNHEY and CDR2 SMNVEV (reference sequence). This CDR3 region has 19 residues. The CDR3 loop is CASSPLLGQHPKLQETQYF. CDR3 coding DNA: TGTGCCAGCAGTCCCCTCCTGGGACAGCACCCAAAATTACAAGAGACCCAGTACTTC.

This rearrangement joins TRBV7-9 to TRBJ1-2; D remains ambiguous. Germline V lookup: CDR1 SEHNR, CDR2 FQNEAQ (reference sequence). The CDR3 has 12 residues. Trimming removed 5 bases from V and 6 bases from J, with 10 bases in between. The CDR3 is CASSHRENGYTF. The CDR3, as DNA: TGTGCCAGCAGCCACCGGGAAAATGGCTACACCTTC.

This clonotype has just a few counts. The chain has TRBV4-1 and TRBJ2-3; D gene unclear. CDR1 and CDR2 (germline): MGHRA, YSYEKL. V was shortened by 3 bases and J by 3 bases, with 16 bases between the two germline ends. The CDR3 runs to 16 residues. The CDR3 loop is CASSHDTLWRTDTQYF. The CDR3 bases are TGCGCCAGCAGCCACGACACGCTATGGAGAACAGATACGCAGTATTTT.

This clonotype was recorded at least ten times. The DNA of the CDR3 is TGCAGCGTTGATTTTGGGGACATTGGGGAGCAGTACTTC. It encodes CSVDFGDIGEQYF. The chain has TRBV29-1 and TRBJ2-7; perhaps TRBD1 as D (6 bases). The CDR3 runs to 13 residues. Germline V CDR1 and CDR2: SQVTM, ANQGSEA. Trimming took off 3 bases at V and 7 bases at J, with 16 bases between the two ends.

This clonotype was recorded many times. The rearrangement uses TRBV24-1 and TRBJ1-1, with 7 bases identical to TRBD1. The CDR3 is 14 amino acids. Germline values: CDR1 KGHDR, CDR2 SFDVKD. V trimming: 9 bases; J trimming: 2 bases; junction bases outside the gene matches: 8. The CDR3 loop reads CATLGGTDNTEAFF. The CDR3 DNA is TGTGCCACCCTCGGGGGGACAGATAACACTGAAGCTTTCTTT.

Concerning this clonotype itself: One junction end disagrees with the germline gene, perhaps due to a read error. This sequence joins TRBV7-9 and TRBJ1-1; tentatively, D is TRBD1 (6 bases). The CDR3 length is 14 residues. Germline V CDR1 and CDR2: SEHNR, FQNEAQ (reference sequence). The CDR3 here is CASSFSTRDTEAFF. The CDR3 DNA reads as TGTGCCAGCAGCTTCAGTACGAGGGACACCGAAGCTTTCTTT.

This clonotype occurred many times. CDR3 region: CAIQGGEETQYF. The DNA of the CDR3 is TGTGCCATCCAGGGAGGCGAGGAGACCCAGTACTTC. The chain couples TRBV6-1 to TRBJ2-5, with a tentative D call TRBD2 (6 bases). V was clipped by 10 bases and J by 5 bases, with 14 bases between them. Germline-derived CDR1 and CDR2 are MNHNS and SASEGT. There are 12 residues in the CDR3.

This clonotype was observed at least ten times. The rearrangement links TRBV11-2 to TRBJ1-1, with a possible D match to TRBD1 (5 bases). CDR3 length equals 15 residues. The V end lost 10 bases, the J end lost 3 bases, and 21 bases lay between the germline ends. The V gene's germline CDR1 is SGHAT and CDR2 FQNNGV. The CDR3 nucleotides read TGTGCCACCCGCCCGCAGGGCCAAACTCACACTGAAGCTTTCTTT. It translates to CATRPQGQTHTEAFF.

This clonotype was seen repeatedly, ten times or more. The rearrangement links TRBV5-1 to TRBJ2-7, with unresolved D. V lost 1 base to trimming and J lost 2 bases, with 13 bases between them. CDR3 length: 15 residues. Per the germline V gene, CDR1 is SGHRS and CDR2 is YFSETQ. The CDR3 DNA is TGCGCCAGCAGCTTGCAACCTACATCTACCTACGAGCAGTACTTC. Translation: CASSLQPTSTYEQYF.

Worth noting for this clonotype: An end of the junction differs from the germline gene, which may be a read error. The CDR3 sequence: CAGSQAYLGRGTDTQYF. As DNA, the CDR3 is TGCGCCGGCAGCCAAGCCTACCTGGGACGGGGCACAGATACGCAGTATTTT. The chain has TRBV4-3 and TRBJ2-3; D tentatively reads TRBD1 or TRBD2 (5 bases each). The CDR3 is made up of 17 amino acids. Germline-derived CDR1 and CDR2 are LGHNA and YSLEER.

The chain employs TRBV20-1 and TRBJ2-1; weak D call: TRBD2 (6 bases). The germline V gene has CDR1 DFQATT and CDR2 SNEGSKA (reference sequence). V was trimmed by 7 bases and J by 0 bases, leaving 13 bases between them. This CDR3 is built from 14 residues. CDR3: CSVGGTPSYNEQFF. The CDR3 DNA sequence: TGCAGTGTCGGGGGAACCCCCTCCTACAATGAGCAGTTCTTC.

This clonotype was counted between two and nine times. The gene calls are TRBV30 and TRBJ2-1; maybe TRBD2 (5 bases). Trimming pared 3 bases from V and 4 bases from J, leaving 16 bases between. The CDR3 is 15 residues long. Germline CDR1 GTSNPN, CDR2 SVGIG (reference sequence). DNA for the CDR3: TGTGCCTGGAGGGGCCGAGGGAGCTTTTACAATGAGCAGTTCTTC. Encoded protein: CAWRGRGSFYNEQFF. Using reference TRBV30 and TRBJ2-1 for the parts outside the CDR3, the full variable domain is SQTIHQWPATLVQPVGSPLSLECTVEGTSNPNLYWYRQAAGRGLQLLFYSVGIGQISSEVPQNLSASRPQDRQFILSSKKLLLSDSGFYLCAWRGRGSFYNEQFFGPGTRLTVL.

There are many counts of this clonotype. The V and J genes are TRBV11-2 and TRBJ2-7; either TRBD1 or TRBD2 may fit D (5 bases each). Per germline, CDR1 SGHAT and CDR2 FQNNGV. Trimming pared 5 bases from V and 2 bases from J, leaving 10 bases between. This CDR3 is 13 amino acids long. In nucleotides, the CDR3 is TGTGCCAGCAGCCCGGGACGGACCTACGAGCAGTACTTC. Protein: CASSPGRTYEQYF.

This clonotype was seen many times. The chain joins TRBV18 to TRBJ1-4; D is unclear. The CDR3 runs 15 residues. Germline V gene sequence: CDR1 KGHSH, CDR2 LQKENI. The V end lost 3 bases, the J end lost 3 bases, and 11 bases lay between the germline ends. CDR3 loop: CASSPLQDSNEKLFF. The CDR3 DNA sequence: TGTGCCAGCTCACCGCTCCAGGATTCTAATGAAAAACTGTTTTTT.

This clonotype was recorded once. A much larger clone sits a single nucleotide away, making a read error possible. V gene TRBV6-2 or TRBV6-3 combines with J gene TRBJ2-1; D unclear. The CDR3 runs 14 residues. Looked up from germline, CDR1 is MNHEY and CDR2 is SVGEGT. The CDR3 protein is CASGYSISYNEQFF. As DNA, the CDR3 is TGTGCCAGCGGTTACTCGATCAGCTACAATGAGCAGTTCTTC.

This clonotype was detected only a few times. The chain carries TRBV7-8 and TRBJ2-2, with 8 bases fitting TRBD2. The germline V gene has CDR1 SGHVS and CDR2 FQNEAQ. CDR3 length: 16 amino acids. V was clipped by 3 bases and J by 1 base; unmatched bases: 4. DNA for the CDR3: TGTGCCAGCAGCTTTGGTCTAGCGGGGAACACCGGGGAGCTGTTTTTT. Translated, it gives CASSFGLAGNTGELFF.

In its sample, this clonotype was seen many times. CDR3 loop: CSALAGGVVRGIQYF. The CDR3 DNA reads TGCAGTGCTCTGGCGGGGGGAGTGGTCCGTGGCATTCAGTACTTC. The V call is TRBV20-1, the J call TRBJ2-4, with 8 bases that match TRBD2. The CDR3 is 15 amino acids. V lost 5 bases and J lost 9; bases outside the gene matches: 15. Germline V gives CDR1 DFQATT, CDR2 SNEGSKA (reference sequence).